This entry lists 5 T cell receptor beta chains sequenced from one sample in a study of cytomegalovirus exposure and HLA in healthy donors. Primers for the PCR totalled 60 Vbeta and 13 Jbeta. The table came from immunoSEQ multiplex PCR; TCRdb's copy has only in-frame clones and leaves some out. This table holds about 40,000 clones, 66% found once. What was sequenced was PBMCs. The source is a man aged 50 or older in good health and CMV-seropositive.

V and J are TRBV11-1 and TRBJ2-7; D gene ambiguous. The CDR3 spans 13 residues. V was clipped by 1 base and J by 7 bases, with 11 bases between them. Germline V gene lookup returns CDR1 SGHAT and CDR2 FQDESV (reference sequence). The CDR3 loop reads CASSLGNSPEQYF. DNA of the CDR3: TGTGCCAGCAGCTTAGGGAACAGCCCGGAGCAGTACTTC.

The gene calls are TRBV2 and TRBJ1-4, with 8 bases aligning to TRBD1. The CDR3 consists of 13 residues. Germline-derived CDR1 and CDR2 are SNHLY and FYNNEI. The ends lost 6 bases at V and 5 bases at J; junction bases unmatched: 2. In DNA form, the CDR3 reads TGTGCCAGCAGCCGGACAGGGAATGAAAAACTGTTTTTT. Its protein product is CASSRTGNEKLFF.

At least ten counts were recorded for this clone. The J gene is TRBJ2-3, the V gene TRBV6-4; 9 bases fit TRBD1. The germline CDR1 and CDR2 sequences are MRHNA and SNTAGT. J was trimmed by 2 bases and V by 5 bases; bases with no gene match: 5. The CDR3 runs 15 residues. The CDR3 DNA reads TGTGCCAGCAGTCTCGGGACAGGGTCCACAGATACGCAGTATTTT. Protein: CASSLGTGSTDTQYF.

This sequence joins TRBV4-2 and TRBJ2-7; 9 bases line up with TRBD2. The CDR3 is 16 amino acids. V shed 6 bases and J 3 bases; nucleotides not matched to a gene: 12. The germline CDR1 and CDR2 sequences are LGHNA and YNFKEQ. The CDR3 region is CASSPISGGANYEQYF. In DNA form, the CDR3 reads TGTGCCAGCAGTCCAATTAGCGGGGGAGCAAACTACGAGCAGTACTTC.

This clone was counted a few times. The chain uses TRBV23-1 and TRBJ1-1, with D tentatively TRBD1 (5 bases). TRBV23-1 falls under the ORF class, with uncertain function. The CDR3 covers 14 residues. With 11 bases removed from V and 1 base from J, the gap between germline ends came to 17 bases. CDR3 region: CAPIAGRSNTEAFF. The CDR3 nucleotides read TGCGCCCCCATAGCGGGACGTTCGAACACTGAAGCTTTCTTT.